The clone carrying this T cell receptor (beta chain) was recorded a few times. Antigen: not known. This entry is derived from a study of identical twins. Overall study findings and caveats: Alpha sequences out of frame and shared by twins had excess low generation probability. Beta out-of-frame sequences displayed a weaker excess of sharing between twins. One should note that invariant MAIT and iNKT cells could partly confound zero-insertion analyses. Abundant beta clonotypes from cord blood bore fewer insertions; memory repertoires lacked this pattern.

TCRdb reprocessed the 5' RACE reads via MiXCR and lists one record per CDR3 protein. The sample holds 1,800,000 or so distinct CDR3 sequences, about 31% seen once. V lost 1 base, J lost 4 bases, and 5 bases stayed unmatched. Germline V gene sequence: CDR1 SGHVS, CDR2 FNYEAQ. This CDR3 is built from 16 residues. The chain recombines TRBV7-6 with TRBJ2-1, with 9 bases that match TRBD1. The TCR comes from a newborn girl in good health. The source material was cord blood. The CDR3 protein is CASSLVKDRGYNEQFF. The CDR3 DNA follows: TGTGCCAGCAGCTTAGTGAAGGACAGGGGATACAATGAGCAGTTCTTC.